This T cell receptor (beta chain) was recovered during a study of T cell responses to AZD1222 COVID-19 vaccine. Study as a whole: Second-dose schedules of about 4 or about 12 weeks were combined.

About this clone: What it recognizes is unknown.

Using immunoSEQ multiplex PCR, the repertoire was profiled, and TCRdb retains in-frame clones only, with some absent. The profile shows 150,000 to 200,000 clones, approximately 95% of them singletons. Looked up from germline, CDR1 is MGHRA and CDR2 is YSYEKL. V dropped 0 bases and J dropped 4; count of bases not matched to a gene: 5. CDR3 length: 15 amino acids. Findings and caveats of the study: CD4 TCRs linked to vaccination spanned spike, dominating at 160-218 and 743-854. Donors, mostly white British, included more females; clonal diversity was possibly underestimated.

Sequences were derived from peripheral blood, sampled on day 0 of AZD1222 vaccination. The sequence was obtained from an adult in good health. The chain joins TRBV4-1 to TRBJ1-2; 7 bases fit TRBD1. CDR3 sequence: CASSQDATGIYGYTF. The CDR3 nucleotides are TGCGCCAGCAGCCAAGATGCGACAGGGATCTATGGCTACACCTTC.